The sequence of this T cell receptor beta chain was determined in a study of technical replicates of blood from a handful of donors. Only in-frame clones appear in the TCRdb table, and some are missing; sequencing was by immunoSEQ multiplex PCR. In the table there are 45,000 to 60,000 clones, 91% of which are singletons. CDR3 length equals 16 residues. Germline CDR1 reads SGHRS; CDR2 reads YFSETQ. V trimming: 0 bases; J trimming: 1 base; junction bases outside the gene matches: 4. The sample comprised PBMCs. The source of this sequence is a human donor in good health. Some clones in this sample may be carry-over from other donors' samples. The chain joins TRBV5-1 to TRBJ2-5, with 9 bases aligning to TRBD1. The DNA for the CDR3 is TGCGCCAGCAGCTTGGGTGGGACAGGGAGCCAAGAGACCCAGTACTTC. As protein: CASSLGGTGSQETQYF.